These 28 T cell receptor beta chains were sequenced from one sample in a study of regulatory T cells in long-lasting Graves disease. Time point indicated: persistent/refractory GD, antithyroid drugs over 5 years with positive TRAb. TCR sequences were obtained from RNA taken from PBMCs. To make TCR beta libraries, researchers used iRepertoire HTBI primers and Arm-PCR of CDR3 regions. A single record per CDR3 protein comes from TCRdb applying MiXCR to the multiplex PCR reads. The table records about 400,000 distinct CDR3 sequences, less than 25% of them present only once. The specimen comprised peripheral blood mononuclear cells (PBMCs), sampled when the disease was refractory, from a patient treated with antithyroid drugs. The receptor source for this set is a female donor with Graves disease.

V and J are TRBV5-1 and TRBJ2-6, with D perhaps given as TRBD1 or TRBD2 (5 bases each). V shed 2 bases and J shed 0 bases, with 15 bases lying between them. This CDR3 comprises 18 residues. Germline assignment: CDR1 SGHRS and CDR2 YFSETQ. The CDR3 region is CASSFTGTGSSGANVLTF. The CDR3 DNA sequence: TGCGCCAGCAGCTTCACCGGGACGGGGAGCTCTGGGGCCAACGTCCTGACTTTC.

This clonotype was observed at least ten times. The genes are TRBV2 and TRBJ1-1; D gene uncertain. The CDR3 totals 15 residues. Germline V gene sequence: CDR1 SNHLY, CDR2 FYNNEI. Trimming left V 7 bases short and J 7 bases short, with 22 bases between. The CDR3 sequence: CASTLTSQTISEAFF. The CDR3 bases are TGTGCCAGCACCCTAACGAGCCAAACGATCAGTGAAGCTTTCTTT.

The V and J genes are TRBV28 and TRBJ2-5; D is ambiguous. There are 13 residues in the CDR3. The ends were cut back, 3 bases at V and 5 bases at J, with 10 bases in the middle. Germline-derived CDR1 and CDR2 are MDHEN and SYDVKM. CDR3 in amino acids: CASSFKGLETQYF. CDR3 nucleotides: TGTGCCAGCAGTTTCAAGGGTTTGGAGACCCAGTACTTC.

This clonotype was recorded many times. J is TRBJ2-5 and V is TRBV12-3 or TRBV12-4; 7 bases are shared with TRBD1. The CDR3 is made up of 14 amino acids. V lost 6 bases and J lost 0; bases outside the gene matches: 4. CDR3 coding DNA: TGTGCCAGCAGACTGGGACAGTACCAAGAGACCCAGTACTTC. Protein: CASRLGQYQETQYF.

This clonotype has a count of ten or more. The chain has TRBV18 and TRBJ1-5; no clear D. CDR1 and CDR2 from the germline V gene are KGHSH and LQKENI. V was cut by 5 bases and J by 0 bases, with 8 bases left in between. This CDR3 has 14 residues. CDR3 sequence (DNA): TGTGCCAGCTCAGCGGACGTTAGCAATCAGCCCCAGCATTTT. It encodes CASSADVSNQPQHF.

As concerns this clonotype: Mismatch with germline at one junction end may stem from a read error. The chain carries TRBV6-1 and TRBJ1-6; D is unresolved. Germline lookup yields CDR1 MNHNS and CDR2 SASEGT. The CDR3 is made up of 11 amino acids. Here the CDR3 DNA reads TGTGCCAGCAGGAGCGATTCACCCCCCCACTTT. As protein: CASRSDSPPHF.

This clonotype was detected only a few times. This rearrangement joins TRBV28 to TRBJ1-3; 8 bases line up with TRBD1. The germline V gene encodes CDR1 MDHEN and CDR2 SYDVKM. The CDR3 runs to 16 residues. Trimming took 6 bases from V and 4 from J; bases not matched to a gene: 11. CDR3 protein: CASSPHGRGQGNTIYF. The CDR3 DNA reads TGTGCCAGCAGCCCCCATGGCAGGGGGCAAGGAAACACCATATATTTT.

The table lists this clonotype with many counts. The gene calls are TRBV5-1 and TRBJ2-6; 9 positions match TRBD1. CDR1 SGHRS and CDR2 YFSETQ come from the germline V gene. The CDR3 consists of 17 residues. The J segment lost 0 bases and the V segment lost 3 bases, leaving 4 bases of the junction unmatched. The CDR3 reads CASSWGQGSSGANVLTF. CDR3 nucleotide sequence: TGCGCCAGCAGCTGGGGACAGGGAAGCTCTGGGGCCAACGTCCTGACTTTC. The full variable domain, its missing parts supplied by reference TRBV5-1 and TRBJ2-6, is KAGVTQTPRYLIKTRGQQVTLSCSPISGHRSVSWYQQTPGQGLQFLFEYFSETQRNKGNFPGRFSGRQFSNSRSEMNVSTLELGDSALYLCASSWGQGSSGANVLTFGAGSRLTVL.

This clonotype has just a few counts. A much larger clone is a single base away; this may be a read error. The chain is built from TRBV2 and TRBJ1-1, with D tentatively TRBD1 (6 bases). Germline loops: CDR1 SNHLY, CDR2 FYNNEI. The length of the CDR3 is 14 residues. The CDR3 sequence: CASSEGRGRTGAFF. The CDR3 DNA sequence: TGTGCCAGCAGTGAAGGCAGGGGAAGGACTGGAGCTTTCTTT.

This clonotype was detected ten times or more. The V and J genes are TRBV28 and TRBJ2-4; TRBD2 is a possible D gene (6 bases). Germline CDR1 is MDHEN and CDR2 is SYDVKM. The CDR3 consists of 12 residues. Trimming removed 5 bases at V and 10 bases at J, with 12 bases between. Here the CDR3 reads CASSGTSLIQYF. Written as DNA, the CDR3 is TGTGCCAGCAGTGGAACTAGCCTTATTCAGTACTTC.

V is TRBV7-9 and J is TRBJ1-6; D might be TRBD1 (5 bases). V lost 3 bases, J lost 10 bases, and 10 bases lay in between. The germline CDR1 and CDR2 sequences are SEHNR and FQNEAQ (reference sequence). The CDR3 has 13 residues. The CDR3 region is CASSFGGGSPLHF. The CDR3 nucleotides read TGTGCCAGCAGCTTTGGGGGAGGGTCACCCCTCCACTTT.

This chain joins TRBV5-6 and TRBJ1-1, with a possible D match to TRBD1 (5 bases). The V end was cut by 5 bases, the J end by 0 bases, with 8 bases between. CDR1 and CDR2 from the germline V gene are SGHDT and YYEEEE. The CDR3 length is 13 residues. For the CDR3, the DNA is TGTGCCAGCAGAAGGACACTGAACACTGAAGCTTTCTTT. The encoded protein is CASRRTLNTEAFF.

This clonotype was observed at least ten times. The rearrangement links TRBV2 to TRBJ1-2; D possibly corresponds to TRBD1 (5 bases). The CDR3 totals 14 residues. Trimming shortened V by 8 bases and J by 4 bases, and 17 bases separated the two germline ends. Germline V gene sequence: CDR1 SNHLY, CDR2 FYNNEI. CDR3 sequence (DNA): TGTGCCAGCCTACCATCGGGGGGGTCCTATGGCTACACCTTC. This encodes CASLPSGGSYGYTF.

This clonotype was found many times. The chain employs TRBV28 and TRBJ1-6; unclear D gene. The V and J ends lost 6 bases and 8 bases respectively, with 8 bases between them. This CDR3 has 12 amino acids. The germline V gene encodes CDR1 MDHEN and CDR2 SYDVKM. The CDR3 here is CASSTLDSPLHF. For the CDR3, the DNA is TGTGCCAGCAGCACTTTGGATTCACCCCTCCACTTT.

In this sample, this clonotype turned up many times. The chain employs TRBV27 and TRBJ2-2; 7 bases match TRBD1. The ends lost 6 bases at V and 0 bases at J; junction bases unmatched: 7. The germline V gene has CDR1 MNHEY and CDR2 SMNVEV (reference sequence). This CDR3 has 16 amino acids. The CDR3 here is CASRRTGAANTGELFF. CDR3 in DNA: TGTGCCAGCAGGCGGACAGGAGCCGCGAACACCGGGGAGCTGTTTTTT.

This clonotype was seen repeatedly, ten times or more. V gene TRBV3-1 combines with J gene TRBJ2-5; TRBD1 agrees at 10 bases. Germline V gene data show CDR1 as LGHDT and CDR2 as YNNKEL (reference sequence). The junction had 3 bases not matched to a gene; V was cut back by 5 bases and J by 3 bases. This CDR3 is built from 14 residues. CDR3 loop: CASSFGTGEETQYF. The CDR3 nucleotides are TGTGCCAGCAGCTTCGGGACAGGGGAAGAGACCCAGTACTTC.

In regard to this clonotype: Compared with germline, one end of the junction differs, possibly owing to a read error. The CDR3 nucleotides are TGTGCCACCTCGGTCGGAGATACGCGGTATTTT. This encodes CATSVGDTRYF. V and J are TRBV6-1 and TRBJ2-3; no clear D gene. The germline V gene has CDR1 MNHNS and CDR2 SASEGT. CDR3 length equals 11 residues.

Only a few counts were recorded for this clonotype. The chain has TRBV24-1 and TRBJ2-2, with a weak D call TRBD1 (6 bases). V lost 3 bases and J lost 6, with 13 bases in between. The CDR3 contains 15 residues. Germline V gives CDR1 KGHDR, CDR2 SFDVKD. CDR3 amino acids: CATSDDDRTSGELFF. The CDR3 DNA reads as TGTGCCACCAGTGATGATGACAGGACCTCCGGGGAGCTGTTTTTT.

This clonotype was recorded many times. This chain links TRBV7-2 with TRBJ2-2; D is unclear. Looked up from germline, CDR1 is SGHTA and CDR2 is FQGNSA. Trimming took 1 base from V and 1 from J, leaving 7 bases between them. The CDR3 is 15 amino acids. The CDR3 loop reads CASSLDPRNTGELFF. The CDR3 DNA sequence: TGTGCCAGCAGCTTAGATCCCAGGAACACCGGGGAGCTGTTTTTT.

This chain connects TRBV7-2 to TRBJ2-2, with D possibly matching TRBD2 (6 bases). V was pared by 3 bases and J by 5 bases, with 16 bases between. Germline loops: CDR1 SGHTA, CDR2 FQGNSA. This CDR3 is built from 16 residues. CDR3 sequence (DNA): TGTGCCAGCAGCTTCACTAGCCGAATTTCAACCGGGGAGCTGTTTTTT. Protein product: CASSFTSRISTGELFF.

In this sample, this clonotype turned up many times. The chain links TRBV2 to TRBJ1-1, with D tentatively TRBD1 (5 bases). The CDR3 runs 13 residues. Looked up from germline, CDR1 is SNHLY and CDR2 is FYNNEI. V was shortened by 5 bases and J by 5 bases, with 12 bases between the two germline ends. CDR3 sequence (DNA): TGTGCCAGCAGTCGGTCGGGGGGAACTGAAGCTTTCTTT. Encoded protein: CASSRSGGTEAFF. The full variable domain, with the rest looked up from reference TRBV2 and TRBJ1-1, is EPEVTQTPSHQVTQMGQEVILRCVPISNHLYFYWYRQILGQKVEFLVSFYNNEISEKSEIFDDQFSVERPDGSNFTLKIRSTKLEDSAMYFCASSRSGGTEAFFGQGTRLTVV.

V gene TRBV4-1 combines with J gene TRBJ2-7, with 7 nucleotides matching TRBD2. V lost 0 bases, J lost 3 bases, and 11 bases stayed unmatched. The CDR3 is 17 residues long. Germline lookup yields CDR1 MGHRA and CDR2 YSYEKL. CDR3: CASSQDPTPGGGYEQYF. DNA for the CDR3: TGCGCCAGCAGCCAAGACCCCACCCCGGGAGGAGGCTACGAGCAGTACTTC.

This clonotype showed up just a few times. The rearrangement joins TRBV29-1 to TRBJ1-5, with no clear D. Trimming took off 1 base at V and 11 bases at J, with 9 bases between the two ends. In germline, CDR1 is SQVTM, CDR2 ANQGSEA. The CDR3 covers 11 residues. CDR3 DNA: TGCAGCGTTGAAGGGGGAGGGACCCAGCATTTT. It is translated as CSVEGGGTQHF.

The genes are TRBV9 and TRBJ2-7, with D hard to call. V gave up 0 bases and J gave up 0 bases, with 7 bases separating them. The CDR3 is 14 residues long. Germline-derived CDR1 and CDR2 are SGDLS and YYNGEE. CDR3 sequence reads: CASSVGSSSYEQYF. In DNA, the CDR3 is TGTGCCAGCAGCGTAGGCTCGAGCTCCTACGAGCAGTACTTC.

The rearrangement links TRBV14 to TRBJ2-2, with 10 bases fitting TRBD1. Trimming at V came to 4 bases and at J to 7 bases, leaving 6 bases not matched to a gene. The CDR3 spans 15 residues. Germline-derived CDR1 and CDR2 are SGHDN and FVKESK. The CDR3 DNA is TGTGCCAGCAGCCGGACAGGGGGTATTGACGGGGAGCTGTTTTTT. Translating gives CASSRTGGIDGELFF. The full variable domain, its missing parts supplied by reference TRBV14 and TRBJ2-2, is EAGVTQFPSHSVIEKGQTVTLRCDPISGHDNLYWYRRVMGKEIKFLLHFVKESKQDESGMPNNRFLAERTGGTYSTLKVQPAELEDSGVYFCASSRTGGIDGELFFGEGSRLTVL.

Ten or more counts support this clonotype. This chain joins TRBV11-2 and TRBJ1-1, with D hard to call. CDR1 and CDR2 from the germline V gene are SGHAT and FQNNGV. The V gene lost 0 bases and the J gene lost 3 bases, with 8 bases spanning the gap. The CDR3 covers 14 residues. The CDR3 region is CASSLDNGYTEAFF. CDR3 DNA: TGTGCCAGCAGCTTAGATAACGGGTACACTGAAGCTTTCTTT.

V and J are TRBV24-1 and TRBJ1-2; no reliable D call. CDR3 size: 13 residues. V was shortened by 11 bases and J by 6 bases, with 18 bases between the two germline ends. Germline assignment: CDR1 KGHDR and CDR2 SFDVKD. The CDR3, as DNA: TGTGCCATCCCGGGAACCCTAAGTGATGGCTACACCTTC. This codes for CAIPGTLSDGYTF.

The chain has TRBV12-3 or TRBV12-4 and TRBJ2-2; D tentatively fits TRBD1 or TRBD2 (6 bases each). The CDR3 totals 13 residues. The V and J ends lost 9 bases and 4 bases respectively, with 12 bases between them. For the CDR3, the DNA is TGTGCCAGTAGAAAGGGGGGCACCGGGGAGCTGTTTTTT. It is translated as CASRKGGTGELFF.